This T cell receptor beta chain was obtained from a study of T cell repertoires in ileal Crohn's disease. About the research overall: Median disease duration was roughly 8.4 years; 35% smoked at surgery.

The data were produced by immunoSEQ multiplex PCR, yet TCRdb's version contains in-frame clones alone and is incomplete. Of some 14,000 clones listed, 80% to 90% are singletons. Included were adult ileal or ileocolonic Crohn's patients indicated for ileocolonic resection. Per germline, CDR1 SGHTA and CDR2 FQGNSA. The CDR3 loop spans 14 amino acids. The V end was cut by 1 base, the J end by 3 bases, with 10 bases between. This chain connects TRBV7-2 to TRBJ2-7, with D maybe TRBD1 (6 bases). Sequencing was performed on ileal tissue. The sequence derives from an adult with Crohn's disease. The CDR3 region has the DNA TGTGCCAGCAGCTTAGACGGACAGTTCTACGAGCAGTACTTC. As protein: CASSLDGQFYEQYF.